One sample yielded the 21 T cell receptor beta chains listed below, sequenced in a study of blood T cell repertoires in COVID-19. The protocol was immunoSEQ multiplex PCR, while the TCRdb copy is restricted to in-frame clones and leaves out a portion. The sample yields about 220,000 clones, 65% to 85% seen once. The sequencing input was PBMCs or T cells enriched from blood (not recorded which). These receptors were taken from a woman aged 60-70 years who had recovered from COVID-19.

The table lists this clone with a count of one. V gene TRBV12-3 or TRBV12-4 combines with J gene TRBJ1-1, with D maybe TRBD1 (5 bases). The germline V and J ends were trimmed by 3 bases and 5 bases, with 10 bases remaining between them. CDR3 size: 13 residues. The CDR3 region is CASSFQGWTEAFF. Here the CDR3 DNA reads TGTGCCAGCAGTTTTCAGGGTTGGACTGAAGCTTTCTTT.

CDR3 sequence: CASSAVGMNTEAFF. The CDR3 nucleotides are TGTGCCAGCTCGGCGGTCGGGATGAACACTGAAGCTTTCTTT. V usage is TRBV2 and J usage is TRBJ1-1; D not resolved. Trimming cost V 8 bases and J 0 bases, with 13 bases left between them. Germline V gene lookup returns CDR1 SNHLY and CDR2 FYNNEI. This CDR3 region has 14 residues.

The chain joins TRBV7-8 to TRBJ2-1; TRBD2 aligns across 8 bases. Germline V gene sequence: CDR1 SGHVS, CDR2 FQNEAQ. The CDR3 sequence is 15 residues long. V dropped 5 bases and J dropped 6; count of bases not matched to a gene: 9. The CDR3 sequence: CASSAAGVLGNEQFF. The CDR3 region has the DNA TGTGCCAGCAGCGCAGCGGGAGTATTGGGCAATGAGCAGTTCTTC.

This clone was observed a single time. The J gene is TRBJ1-6, the V gene TRBV7-2; perhaps TRBD1 as D (6 bases). CDR3 length equals 14 residues. Germline CDR1 reads SGHTA; CDR2 reads FQGNSA. Trimming took 6 bases from V and 7 from J, leaving 13 bases between them. CDR3 in amino acids: CASRLDSLNSPLHF. The CDR3 DNA is TGTGCCAGCAGATTGGACAGCCTCAATTCACCCCTCCACTTT. Variable domain in full (rest from reference TRBV7-2 and TRBJ1-6): GAGVSQSPSNKVTEKGKDVELRCDPISGHTALYWYRQSLGQGLEFLIYFQGNSAPDKSGLPSDRFSAERTGGSVSTLTIQRTQQEDSAVYLCASRLDSLNSPLHFGNGTRLTVT.

The CDR3 DNA reads TGTGCCAGCAGCGGTCACAGGGATCTCTCTGGAAACACCATATATTTT. Translated, it gives CASSGHRDLSGNTIYF. The chain has TRBV5-5 and TRBJ1-3; a weak D match, TRBD1 (6 bases). Per the germline V gene, CDR1 is SGHKS and CDR2 is YYEKEE (reference sequence). Between the trimmed V and J ends, which lost 4 bases and 0 bases, there was a span of 14 bases. This CDR3 spans 16 amino acids.

V gene TRBV2 combines with J gene TRBJ1-2, with D tentatively TRBD1 (5 bases). This CDR3 is built from 15 residues. Germline CDR1 SNHLY, CDR2 FYNNEI. The ends were cut back, 1 base at V and 4 bases at J, with 13 bases in the middle. For the CDR3, the DNA is TGTGCCAGCAGTGAAGTGCCAGGGCCTAGCTATGGCTACACCTTC. Protein sequence: CASSEVPGPSYGYTF.

This chain uses TRBV19 with TRBJ2-1, with D perhaps matching TRBD2 (6 bases). CDR1 and CDR2 (germline): LNHDA, SQIVND (reference sequence). Between the trimmed V and J ends, which lost 1 base and 3 bases, there was a span of 7 bases. This CDR3 is 14 amino acids long. CDR3 in DNA: TGTGCCAGTAGTATAGGACTAGGCTACAATGAGCAGTTCTTC. Residues: CASSIGLGYNEQFF.

The chain employs TRBV10-3 and TRBJ1-1; 8 bases agree with TRBD1. The V segment lost 6 bases and the J segment 0 bases; nucleotides outside the gene matches: 12. CDR3 size: 17 residues. The germline V gene encodes CDR1 ENHRY and CDR2 SYGVKD. The CDR3 DNA reads TGTGCCATCAGGGGAGGACAGGGTACGGCCTTGAACACTGAAGCTTTCTTT. Translation: CAIRGGQGTALNTEAFF.

CDR3 sequence (DNA): TGTGCCAGTGCGGCGGACAGAGCTAACTATGGCTACACCTTC. The encoded protein is CASAADRANYGYTF. The gene calls are TRBV19 and TRBJ1-2; D is perhaps TRBD1 (6 bases). CDR1 and CDR2 (germline): LNHDA, SQIVND (reference sequence). Trimming took off 8 bases at V and 0 bases at J, with 13 bases between the two ends. There are 14 residues in the CDR3.

The chain is built from TRBV7-2 and TRBJ2-1, with 9 bases aligning to TRBD2. With 2 bases clipped from V and 6 bases from J, the junction kept 8 bases outside the gene matches. Germline V lookup: CDR1 SGHTA, CDR2 FQGNSA. The length of the CDR3 is 16 residues. Here the CDR3 reads CASSLRLRGGGNEQFF. The CDR3 DNA is TGTGCCAGCAGCTTACGTTTGCGGGGGGGAGGCAATGAGCAGTTCTTC.

The V and J genes are TRBV5-6 and TRBJ1-3; no definite D call. Per germline, CDR1 SGHDT and CDR2 YYEEEE. This CDR3 contains 14 residues. Trimming removed 4 bases at V and 4 bases at J, with 12 bases between. The CDR3 reads CASSPASGGNTIYF. CDR3 sequence (DNA): TGTGCCAGCAGCCCGGCTTCGGGAGGAAACACCATATATTTT. Complete variable domain (other parts from reference TRBV5-6 and TRBJ1-3): DAGVTQSPTHLIKTRGQQVTLRCSPKSGHDTVSWYQQALGQGPQFIFQYYEEEERQRGNFPDRFSGHQFPNYSSELNVNALLLGDSALYLCASSPASGGNTIYFGEGSWLTVV.

The V gene is TRBV7-9, the J gene TRBJ1-5; a possible D gene is TRBD1 (5 bases). CDR1 and CDR2 (germline): SEHNR, FQNEAQ (reference sequence). Trimming shortened V by 6 bases and J by 7 bases, and 22 bases separated the two germline ends. CDR3 size: 16 residues. The CDR3 region is CASSNTGGKVGQPQHF. For the CDR3, the DNA is TGTGCCAGCAGTAATACGGGGGGAAAGGTTGGGCAGCCCCAGCATTTT.

The chain carries TRBV7-9 and TRBJ1-1, with D hard to call. Germline CDR1 reads SEHNR; CDR2 reads FQNEAQ (reference sequence). The CDR3 consists of 13 residues. V dropped 4 bases and J dropped 11 bases, with 17 bases sitting between them. Here the CDR3 DNA reads TGTGCCAGCAGCTCCGACCTAGCCCAAAAGGCTTTCTTT. It encodes CASSSDLAQKAFF.

The rearrangement uses TRBV19 and TRBJ1-1; D not certain. V was cut by 4 bases and J by 0 bases, with 15 bases left in between. CDR1 is LNHDA and CDR2 is SQIVND in the germline V gene (reference sequence). The CDR3 extends over 16 amino acids. This CDR3 is CASSTGVEQLNTEAFF. CDR3 DNA sequence: TGTGCCAGTAGTACCGGGGTCGAGCAGCTGAACACTGAAGCTTTCTTT.

This chain joins TRBV5-4 and TRBJ1-2, with 12 bases lining up with TRBD1. Germline V gene lookup returns CDR1 SGHNT and CDR2 YYREEE (reference sequence). The CDR3 covers 17 residues. The junction had 9 bases not matched to a gene; V was cut back by 4 bases and J by 2 bases. The CDR3 DNA follows: TGTGCCAGCAGCCGACCGGGACAGGGGGCGATCAACTATGGCTACACCTTC. Translation gives CASSRPGQGAINYGYTF.

This sequence joins TRBV7-2 and TRBJ2-3; 7 nucleotides align to TRBD2. The CDR3 covers 16 residues. Germline lookup yields CDR1 SGHTA and CDR2 FQGNSA. V lost 0 bases, J lost 1 base, and 4 bases stayed unmatched. CDR3: CASSLALAGGTDTQYF. In DNA form, the CDR3 reads TGTGCCAGCAGCTTAGCTTTGGCGGGGGGCACAGATACGCAGTATTTT.

This clone has only one observation. The chain uses TRBV30 and TRBJ1-1, with D unresolved. Looked up from germline, CDR1 is GTSNPN and CDR2 is SVGIG (reference sequence). V dropped 0 bases and J dropped 1 base, with 6 bases sitting between them. This CDR3 spans 13 amino acids. The CDR3 DNA reads TGTGCCTGGAGTGTATCCAGGAACACTGAAGCTTTCTTT. This gives the protein CAWSVSRNTEAFF.

The CDR3 nucleotides are TGTGCCAGCAGCTATGGGGGTCTAGCGGGAGGTCTTGAGCAGTTCTTC. It codes for CASSYGGLAGGLEQFF. The chain carries TRBV5-4 and TRBJ2-1, with TRBD2 matching over 11 bases. Germline values: CDR1 SGHNT, CDR2 YYREEE (reference sequence). This CDR3 spans 16 amino acids. The J segment lost 9 bases and the V segment lost 3 bases, leaving 11 bases of the junction unmatched.

The chain links TRBV7-9 to TRBJ2-2; TRBD2 agrees at 13 bases. This CDR3 is 16 amino acids long. V dropped 3 bases and J dropped 8; count of bases not matched to a gene: 6. CDR1 SEHNR and CDR2 FQNEAQ come from the germline V gene (reference sequence). The CDR3 sequence: CASSFGTSGNSGELFF. The CDR3, as DNA: TGTGCCAGCAGCTTCGGGACTAGCGGGAACTCGGGGGAGCTGTTTTTT.

CDR3 sequence (DNA): TGTGCCAGCAGTGAAGCAAGGCAGGGGGCGGGAAATTCACCCCTCCACTTT. This encodes CASSEARQGAGNSPLHF. The rearrangement uses TRBV6-1 and TRBJ1-6, with 8 bases that match TRBD1. The length of the CDR3 is 17 residues. Germline V lookup: CDR1 MNHNS, CDR2 SASEGT. Unmatched junction bases numbered 8, after V lost 0 bases and J lost 7 bases.

This sequence joins TRBV7-3 and TRBJ2-1; TRBD1 matches 7 bases. The CDR3 totals 16 residues. J gave up 9 bases and V 1 base, and 12 bases lay outside the gene matches. Germline CDR1 is SGHTA and CDR2 is FQGTGA. The CDR3 region is CASSLIGTTGLSEQFF. As DNA, the CDR3 is TGTGCCAGCAGCTTAATAGGAACGACAGGGCTTAGTGAGCAGTTCTTC.